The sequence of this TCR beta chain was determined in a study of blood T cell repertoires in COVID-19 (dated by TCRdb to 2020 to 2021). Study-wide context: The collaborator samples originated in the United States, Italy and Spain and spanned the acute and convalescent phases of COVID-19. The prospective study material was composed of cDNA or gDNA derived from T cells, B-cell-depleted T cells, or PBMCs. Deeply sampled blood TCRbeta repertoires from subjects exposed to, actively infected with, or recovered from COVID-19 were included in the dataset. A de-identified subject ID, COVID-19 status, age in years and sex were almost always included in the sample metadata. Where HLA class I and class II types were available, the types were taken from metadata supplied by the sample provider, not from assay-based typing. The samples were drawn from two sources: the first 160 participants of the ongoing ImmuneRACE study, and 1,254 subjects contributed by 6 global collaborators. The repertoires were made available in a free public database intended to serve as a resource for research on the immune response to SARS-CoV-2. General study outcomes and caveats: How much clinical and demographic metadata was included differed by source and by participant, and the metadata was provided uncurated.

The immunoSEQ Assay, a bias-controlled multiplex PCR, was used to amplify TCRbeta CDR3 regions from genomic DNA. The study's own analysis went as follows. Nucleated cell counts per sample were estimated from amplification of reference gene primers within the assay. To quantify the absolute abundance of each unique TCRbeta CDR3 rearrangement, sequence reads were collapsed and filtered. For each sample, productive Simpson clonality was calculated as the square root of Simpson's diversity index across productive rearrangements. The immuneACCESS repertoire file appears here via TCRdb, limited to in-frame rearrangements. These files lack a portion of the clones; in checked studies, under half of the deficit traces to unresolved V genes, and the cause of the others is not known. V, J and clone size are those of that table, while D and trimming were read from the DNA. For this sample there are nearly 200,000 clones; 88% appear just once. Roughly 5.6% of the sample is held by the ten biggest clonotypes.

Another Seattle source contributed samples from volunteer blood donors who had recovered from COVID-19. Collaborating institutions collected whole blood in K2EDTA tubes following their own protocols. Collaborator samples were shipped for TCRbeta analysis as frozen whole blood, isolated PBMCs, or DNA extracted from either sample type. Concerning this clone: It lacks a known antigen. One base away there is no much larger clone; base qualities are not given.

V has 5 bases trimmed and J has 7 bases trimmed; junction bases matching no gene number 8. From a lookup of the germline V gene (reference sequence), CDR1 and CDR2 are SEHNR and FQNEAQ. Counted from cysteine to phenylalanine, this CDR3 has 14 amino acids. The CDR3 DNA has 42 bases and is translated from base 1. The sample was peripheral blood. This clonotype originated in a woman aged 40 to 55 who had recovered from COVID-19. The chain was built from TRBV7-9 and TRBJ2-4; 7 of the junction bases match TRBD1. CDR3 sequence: CASSRDRDSNIQYF. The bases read TGTGCCAGCAGCCGTGACAGGGATTCCAACATTCAGTACTTC.